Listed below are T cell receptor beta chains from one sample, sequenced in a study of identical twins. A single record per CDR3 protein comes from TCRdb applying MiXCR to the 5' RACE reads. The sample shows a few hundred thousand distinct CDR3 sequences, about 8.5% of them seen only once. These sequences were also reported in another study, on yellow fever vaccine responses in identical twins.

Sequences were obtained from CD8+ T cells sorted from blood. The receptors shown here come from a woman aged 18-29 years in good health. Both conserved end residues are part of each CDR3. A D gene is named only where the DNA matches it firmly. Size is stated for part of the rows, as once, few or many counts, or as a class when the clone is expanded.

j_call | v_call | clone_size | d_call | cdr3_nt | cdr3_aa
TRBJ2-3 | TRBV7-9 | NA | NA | TGTGCCGGGGAAGGGGCGGCAGATACGCAGTATTTT | CAGEGAADTQYF
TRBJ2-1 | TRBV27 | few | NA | TGTGCCAGCAGTTTATCTCAGGGCTCCTACAATGAGCAGTTCTTC | CASSLSQGSYNEQFF
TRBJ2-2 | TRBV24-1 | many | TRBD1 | TGTGCCACCAGTGATTTGGGACAGGGCGACACCGGGGAGCTGTTTTTT | CATSDLGQGDTGELFF
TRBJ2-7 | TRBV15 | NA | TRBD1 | TGTGCCACCAGCAGAGAAGGACAGGGGACCTACGAGCAGTACTTC | CATSREGQGTYEQYF
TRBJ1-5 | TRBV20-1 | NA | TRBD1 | TGCAGTGCGTACCTGACAGGGACCAATCAGCCCCAGCATTTT | CSAYLTGTNQPQHF
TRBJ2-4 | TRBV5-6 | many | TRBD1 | TGTGCCAGCAGCTCCGGACAGGGGAAAAACATTCAGTACTTC | CASSSGQGKNIQYF
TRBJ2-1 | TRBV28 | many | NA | TGTGCCAGCAGTTTATTTACAGAGTACAATGAGCAGTTCTTC | CASSLFTEYNEQFF
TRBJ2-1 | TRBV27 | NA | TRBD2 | TGTGCCAGCACCTGGACTAGCGCCGACGATGAGCAGTTCTTC | CASTWTSADDEQFF
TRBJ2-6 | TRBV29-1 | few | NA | TGCAGCGCTATATCCAACGTCCTGACTTTC | CSAISNVLTF
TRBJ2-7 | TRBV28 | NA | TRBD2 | TGTGCCAGCAGTTGGGAGAGACTAGCGGGGGGCCGACCCTACGAGCAGTACTTC | CASSWERLAGGRPYEQYF
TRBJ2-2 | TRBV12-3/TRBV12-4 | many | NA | TGTGCCAGCACGCTAGGGGGGGAGCTGTTTTTT | CASTLGGELFF
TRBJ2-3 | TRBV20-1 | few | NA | TGCAGTGCTAGAGAGTGGGTTGGGCCAGATACGCAGTATTTT | CSAREWVGPDTQYF
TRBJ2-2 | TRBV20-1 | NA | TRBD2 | TGCAGTGCTAGAGATACCCTAGCGGGAGTGGACACCGGGGAGCTGTTTTTT | CSARDTLAGVDTGELFF
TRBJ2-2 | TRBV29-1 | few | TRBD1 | TGCAGCGTCGTCGGCGGGACAGGGGCGACCGGGGAGCTGTTTTTT | CSVVGGTGATGELFF
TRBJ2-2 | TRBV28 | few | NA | TGTGCCAGCATGGGGGCGAACACCGGGGAGCTGTTTTTT | CASMGANTGELFF
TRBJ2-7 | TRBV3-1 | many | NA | TGTGCCAGCAGCTTCCGCCTAGGCGGGGACGAGCAGTACTTC | CASSFRLGGDEQYF
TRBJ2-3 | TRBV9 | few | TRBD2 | TGTGCCAGCAGAAAATTCGCCGGGACTAGCGGGGGGGCGGTAGATACGCAGTATTTT | CASRKFAGTSGGAVDTQYF
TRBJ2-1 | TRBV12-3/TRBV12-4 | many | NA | TGTGCCAGCAGTTTAATCAAGGGGCAACCTGAGCAGTTCTTC | CASSLIKGQPEQFF
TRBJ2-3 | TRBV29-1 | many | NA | TGCAGCGTTGAAGATCTCGGCGGGGTTTCAGATACGCAGTATTTT | CSVEDLGGVSDTQYF
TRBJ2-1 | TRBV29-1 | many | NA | TGCAGCGTTGAAGTCAGGGTTCATGAGCAGTTCTTC | CSVEVRVHEQFF
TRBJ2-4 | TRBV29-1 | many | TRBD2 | TGCAGCGCCGACGGGACTAGCGGAGAAGAAAACATTCAGTACTTC | CSADGTSGEENIQYF
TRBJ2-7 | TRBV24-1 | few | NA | TGTGCCACCAGTCGGGACATGGCTGGGGAGCAGTACTTC | CATSRDMAGEQYF